Shown below are 20 T cell receptor beta chains from a single sample sequenced in a study of tumor-infiltrating lymphocytes in primary liver carcinoma. Production of TCR beta cDNA used around 500 ng total RNA together with a constant-region primer. Each TCR beta library was derived from three nested multiplex PCR rounds that employed slightly modified ARM-PCR. For 10 cycles apiece, the opening two PCR rounds ran with TRBV1-TRBV30 forward primers and a C-beta reverse primer. TCRdb passed the multiplex PCR reads through MiXCR, listing each CDR3 protein once. Of tens of thousands of distinct CDR3 sequences listed, roughly 80% were seen once; the top ten hold under 35%. Bulk tissue was left unsorted, and RNA and DNA were co-extracted from about 19-30 mg of it. The sequenced material came from liver tumor tissue from sampling region 5. Subset reported: tumor region T5, tumor centre. The receptors stem from a woman aged 30 to 39 with primary liver carcinoma and hepatitis B virus infection.

This clonotype occurred a few times. This chain links TRBV20-1 with TRBJ2-5; TRBD2 aligns across 8 bases. The CDR3 extends over 14 amino acids. After removal of 5 bases from V and 3 bases from J, the junction contained 8 bases not matched to a gene. The germline V gene has CDR1 DFQATT and CDR2 SNEGSKA (reference sequence). The CDR3 DNA reads TGCAGTGCTTCCCCGGGACTAGGAGAAGAGACCCAGTACTTC. Translating it yields CSASPGLGEETQYF.

The rearrangement joins TRBV12-3 or TRBV12-4 to TRBJ2-5; 8 nucleotides align to TRBD2. Unmatched junction bases numbered 6, after V lost 8 bases and J lost 1 base. The CDR3 sequence is 14 residues long. The chain's CDR3 is CASCSSGAQETQYF. In nucleotides, the CDR3 is TGTGCCAGCTGTAGTAGCGGGGCCCAAGAGACCCAGTACTTC.

The chain combines TRBV5-6 with TRBJ1-5, with TRBD1 matching 9 bases. The end of the DNA aligns better with TRBJ2-3, so the J call may be wrong. This CDR3 is built from 14 residues. In germline, CDR1 is SGHDT, CDR2 YYEEEE. The CDR3 protein is CASSTGGSNQPQYF. CDR3 nucleotide sequence: TGTGCCAGCAGTACAGGGGGCAGTAATCAGCCCCAGTATTTT.

The DNA of the CDR3 is TGTGCCAGTACTAACACAGGGGGGGCGTACGAGCAGTACTTC. This codes for CASTNTGGAYEQYF. The chain couples TRBV28 to TRBJ2-7; the D gene is possibly TRBD1 (8 bases). CDR1 and CDR2 from the germline V gene are MDHEN and SYDVKM. The V end lost 9 bases, the J end lost 4 bases, and 19 bases lay between the germline ends. The CDR3 totals 14 residues.

To note about this clonotype: A read error may produce the germline difference seen at one junction end. The chain employs TRBV10-3 and TRBJ2-5; no definite D call. This CDR3 contains 15 residues. The V gene's germline CDR1 is ENHRY and CDR2 SYGVKD. CDR3 amino acids: CAISESATKQETQCF. CDR3 bases: TGTGCCATCAGTGAATCGGCTACTAAACAAGAGACCCAGTGCTTC.

Worth noting for this clonotype: A much larger clone lies a single base off, so this may be a read error. The rearrangement uses TRBV9 and TRBJ2-1; D perhaps matches TRBD1 (5 bases). The CDR3 is 14 residues long. The V gene's germline CDR1 is SGDLS and CDR2 YYNGEE. The ends were cut back, 4 bases at V and 6 bases at J, with 14 bases in the middle. CDR3 residues: CASSRGPLGNEQFF. CDR3 nucleotides: TGTGCCAGCAGCAGGGGTCCCCTTGGCAATGAGCAGTTCTTC.

This clonotype was seen just once. This likely comes from a read error, as the CDR3 has no conserved phenylalanine or tryptophan at its end. The genes are TRBV7-2 and TRBJ2-1; 10 bases fit TRBD2. CDR3 length equals 15 residues. Germline CDR1 SGHTA, CDR2 FQGNSA. The CDR3 nucleotides read TGTGCCAACAGCCCGACTAGCGGGCCACTCAATGAGCAGTTCCTC. Protein sequence: CANSPTSGPLNEQFL.

In the case of this clonotype: A read error may produce the germline difference seen at one junction end. CDR3 nucleotides: TGTGCCAGCAGCCAATTGCGTACCCTTCCCTGGAATGAACAACTGTTTTTT. Protein: CASSQLRTLPWNEQLFF. This chain links TRBV14 with TRBJ1-4; D gene unclear. Germline V gives CDR1 SGHDN, CDR2 FVKESK. CDR3 length: 17 residues.

This clonotype was observed a handful of times. V gene TRBV7-2 combines with J gene TRBJ2-3; TRBD2 aligns across 14 bases. J gave up 7 bases and V 5 bases, and 5 bases lay outside the gene matches. This CDR3 is 15 amino acids long. Germline V gene data show CDR1 as SGHTA and CDR2 as FQGNSA. This chain's CDR3 is CASSDGTSGSYTQYF. DNA of the CDR3: TGTGCCAGCAGCGATGGGACTAGCGGGAGTTATACGCAGTATTTT. The variable domain in full, completed from reference TRBV7-2 and TRBJ2-3, reads GAGVSQSPSNKVTEKGKDVELRCDPISGHTALYWYRQSLGQGLEFLIYFQGNSAPDKSGLPSDRFSAERTGGSVSTLTIQRTQQEDSAVYLCASSDGTSGSYTQYFGPGTRLTVL.

This clonotype has a single count. The junction departs from the called germline gene at one end, perhaps through a read error. The chain couples TRBV6-2 or TRBV6-3 to TRBJ2-6; D gene unclear. The CDR3 runs 15 residues. The germline V gene has CDR1 MNHEY and CDR2 SVGEGT. The CDR3 nucleotides read TGTGCTAGCAGTTATGGTGGGCTTAGGGCCAACGTCCTGACTTTC. It codes for CASSYGGLRANVLTF.

Turning to this clonotype: One junction end does not reproduce the germline sequence, and a read error may be involved. The chain uses TRBV11-1 and TRBJ2-2; 7 bases are shared with TRBD2. CDR3 length equals 16 residues. Germline CDR1 reads SGHAT; CDR2 reads FQDESV (reference sequence). CDR3 in amino acids: CANSRVMAGVSGELLF. The DNA for the CDR3 is TGTGCCAACAGCAGGGTTATGGCGGGAGTGTCCGGGGAACTGTTGTTT.

Only a few counts were recorded for this clonotype. The CDR3 ends on some other residue instead of the conserved phenylalanine or tryptophan, so this is likely a read error. The chain combines TRBV11-2 with TRBJ2-7, with TRBD2 as a possible D gene (6 bases). The germline gives CDR1 SGHAT, CDR2 FQNNGV. V was shortened by 6 bases and J by 2 bases, with 23 bases between the two germline ends. The CDR3 contains 17 residues. The CDR3 DNA is TGTGCCAGCAGTATCACAGGAGGGGACCCTTGGACCTACGAGCAGTACTCC. Amino acid sequence: CASSITGGDPWTYEQYS.

Notes on this clonotype: At one end the junction does not follow the germline gene, possibly because of a read error. The rearrangement links TRBV10-3 to TRBJ2-5; no definite D call. CDR1 is ENHRY and CDR2 is SYGVKD in the germline V gene. This CDR3 has 15 residues. The CDR3 region has the DNA TGTGCCATTAGTGAGTCGGTTACCAGAGAAGAGACCCGGTACTTC. This encodes CAISESVTREETRYF.

For this clonotype: The CDR3 carries no conserved terminal phenylalanine or tryptophan, so it likely arises from a read error. The V and J genes are TRBV6-1 and TRBJ2-7; a weak D match, TRBD1 (6 bases). Germline-derived CDR1 and CDR2 are MNHNS and SASEGT. The CDR3 extends over 16 amino acids. V was shortened by 1 base and J by 10 bases, with 23 bases between the two germline ends. CDR3 nucleotides: TGTGCCAGCAGTGAAGGACCCCGGACAGCCGGTCGCGGACAGTACTCC. Translated: CASSEGPRTAGRGQYS.

The rearrangement joins TRBV28 to TRBJ2-7, with D unresolved. The CDR3 runs 17 residues. CDR1 is MDHEN and CDR2 is SYDVKM in the germline V gene. V shed 7 bases and J shed 10 bases, with 32 bases lying between them. The CDR3 loop reads CASNLPLDGWYSYNQYF. CDR3 nucleotides: TGTGCCAGCAACCTCCCTTTGGACGGATGGTACTCCTACAATCAGTACTTC.

This sequence joins TRBV11-2 and TRBJ2-1; the D is unclear. There are 14 residues in the CDR3. Trimming removed 4 bases at V and 6 bases at J, with 13 bases between. Germline V gene sequence: CDR1 SGHAT, CDR2 FQNNGV. CDR3 amino acids: CASSSICGSNEQFF. DNA for the CDR3: TGTGCCAGCAGCTCTATTTGTGGATCCAATGAGCAGTTCTTC.

As regards this clonotype: This CDR3 fails to terminate in the conserved phenylalanine or tryptophan, so it likely reflects a read error. The genes are TRBV4-2 and TRBJ1-5; D not resolved. This CDR3 is built from 15 residues. CDR1 LGHNA and CDR2 YNFKEQ come from the germline V gene. V lost 0 bases, J lost 5 bases, and 11 bases lay in between. CDR3 DNA sequence: TGTGCCAGCAGCCAAGATACGACATTGGATCAGCCCCAGCATTTA. Translation gives CASSQDTTLDQPQHL.

This clonotype was seen just once. At one boundary the junction diverges from the germline segment, which might be a read error. The rearrangement joins TRBV7-3 to TRBJ2-7; D is unclear. The CDR3 has 14 amino acids. The V gene's germline CDR1 is SGHTA and CDR2 FQGTGA. The CDR3 nucleotides are TGTGCCAGCAGCTTAGGAGTCGGCACCTACGAGCGGTACTTC. This encodes CASSLGVGTYERYF.

A note on this clonotype: This clone may be a read error of a much larger clone one base away. The chain links TRBV4-1 to TRBJ2-7; the match to TRBD1 covers 9 bases. Germline V gives CDR1 MGHRA, CDR2 YSYEKL. The CDR3 runs to 14 residues. In DNA, the CDR3 is TGCGCCTGCAGCCAAGACGGGGACAGGGACGATCAGTACTTC. Translated: CACSQDGDRDDQYF.

With regard to this clonotype: Relative to the germline gene, one junction end is altered; a read error may explain this. The J gene is TRBJ2-1, the V gene TRBV4-3, with D possibly TRBD2 on 6 matching bases. CDR1 and CDR2 (germline): LGHNA, YSLEER. The length of the CDR3 is 16 residues. Here the CDR3 DNA reads TGCGCCAGCAGACAAGATGCGGGAAGCTCCCACGATGAGCAGTTCTTC. It encodes CASRQDAGSSHDEQFF.